The 2 T cell receptor beta chains reported below all come from one sample, sequenced in a study of control samples from healthy donors and cancer patients. The method was immunoSEQ multiplex PCR; TCRdb's version includes in-frame clones alone and lacks a portion of them. Seen here are about 77,000 clones, roughly 92% observed once, and the top ten hold about 5.6%. What was sequenced was blood. The source of these receptors is a woman aged 60-70 years in good health.

This clone was observed a handful of times. The chain combines TRBV10-3 with TRBJ2-7, with 9 nucleotides matching TRBD1. The CDR3 is 16 residues long. Germline trimming cut 2 bases from V and 6 bases from J; bases unmatched to any gene: 11. The germline CDR1 and CDR2 sequences are ENHRY and SYGVKD. The CDR3 spells CAISEPQTGGKREQYF. CDR3 sequence (DNA): TGTGCCATCAGTGAGCCTCAGACAGGGGGGAAACGCGAGCAGTACTTC.

The chain carries TRBV28 and TRBJ1-6; 8 bases fit TRBD1. The CDR3 sequence is 15 residues long. Germline V gives CDR1 MDHEN, CDR2 SYDVKM. J lost 9 bases, V lost 5 bases, and 9 bases had no gene match. CDR3 region: CASSTGQGAGSPLHF. In DNA form, the CDR3 reads TGTGCCAGCAGTACCGGTCAGGGGGCGGGTTCACCCCTCCACTTT.